The clone carrying this TCR beta chain was detected only a few times. No antigen is known for it. This sample stems from a study of shared clonotypes between healthy human individuals. Study-wide findings and caveats: Around 5% was the fraction of naive CD4 clonotypes found shared across a few donors. Sequencing depth was expected to affect clonotype sharing among donors. Sampling covered nothing but blood. Tissue TCR repertoires likely differ from those found in blood.

Template for every sorted-subset replicate PCR totaled about 0.2 ug DNA, 25,000 to 35,000 T cell genomes. TCRdb's table, derived via immunoSEQ multiplex PCR, lists solely in-frame clones and lacks some. The sample consists of about 2.3 million clones, 93% of them appearing once. The CDR3 length is 15 residues. Trimming removed 5 bases from V and 9 bases from J; junction bases left unmatched: 12. Germline V gene lookup returns CDR1 SQVTM and CDR2 ANQGSEA. The chain employs TRBV29-1 and TRBJ2-1; 11 nucleotides align to TRBD2. The receptor comes from a man between 18 and 29 years old in good health. Some clones in this sample may be carry-over from other donors' samples. The sample consisted of naive CD4+ T cells from PBMCs. Noted subset: CD45RA+ positively selected. In DNA, the CDR3 is TGCAGCGTTACGGGACTAGCGGCGGACCTGGCTGAGCAGTTCTTC. Its protein is CSVTGLAADLAEQFF.